This TCR beta chain came from a study of regulatory T cells in long-lasting Graves disease. Findings and limits, study-wide: Persistent Graves' patients showed a TCR diversity that was lower than that of newly diagnosed ones.

Indicated time point: newly diagnosed GD, antithyroid drugs for less than 3 months. From PBMCs, RNA was extracted and then used to make the TCR library. The table lists this clonotype with many counts. Antigen unknown. In building TCR beta libraries, iRepertoire HTBI primers were used together with Arm-PCR of CDR3 regions. TCRdb re-called the multiplex PCR reads with MiXCR, one entry per CDR3 protein. The sample comprises over 450,000 distinct CDR3 sequences, around 13% of which are singletons, and around 10% rests with the top ten. V was pared by 8 bases and J by 2 bases, with 14 bases between. CDR3 length: 14 amino acids. Germline values: CDR1 LNHNV, CDR2 YYDKDF (reference sequence). This same sample was also part of a study on T cells in Graves' hyperthyroidism and ophthalmopathy.

The TCR comes from a woman in her twenties or thirties with Graves disease. V gene TRBV15 combines with J gene TRBJ2-3, with D tentatively TRBD2 (5 bases). This sample comprised peripheral blood mononuclear cells (PBMCs), obtained at new diagnosis, from a patient treated with antithyroid drugs. The CDR3 DNA reads as TGTGCCACCCAAGGGTGGACTTACACAGATACGCAGTATTTT. This encodes CATQGWTYTDTQYF.